The 20 T cell receptor beta chains below all came from one sample that was sequenced in a study of blood T cell repertoires in COVID-19. Measured with immunoSEQ multiplex PCR; TCRdb has only the in-frame clones, and not every one. The data show about 80,000 clones, 80% seen once. Material for sequencing was peripheral blood. The receptors shown here come from a woman aged 35 to 49 with active or convalescent COVID-19.

This rearrangement joins TRBV10-2 to TRBJ1-5; D is uncertain. V gave up 8 bases and J gave up 3 bases, with 11 bases separating them. The CDR3 sequence is 13 residues long. CDR1 is WSHSY and CDR2 is SAAADI in the germline V gene. Here the CDR3 reads CASREQFNQPQHF. The CDR3 nucleotides read TGCGCCAGCCGGGAGCAGTTCAATCAGCCCCAGCATTTT.

V gene TRBV5-6 combines with J gene TRBJ2-5; the D gene is possibly TRBD1 (5 bases). CDR3 length equals 14 residues. Per the germline V gene, CDR1 is SGHDT and CDR2 is YYEEEE. V was shortened by 0 bases and J by 1 base, with 7 bases between the two germline ends. The CDR3 sequence is CASSLGQLQETQYF. CDR3 nucleotide sequence: TGTGCCAGCAGCTTGGGACAGCTCCAAGAGACCCAGTACTTC.

The chain joins TRBV7-2 to TRBJ1-3; TRBD1 might be the D (6 bases). CDR3 length equals 13 residues. Germline V gives CDR1 SGHTA, CDR2 FQGNSA. V was clipped by 8 bases and J by 0 bases, with 8 bases between them. Written as DNA, the CDR3 is TGTGCCAGCGGACAGCACTCTGGAAACACCATATATTTT. The encoded protein is CASGQHSGNTIYF.

The chain uses TRBV4-2 and TRBJ2-7, with 9 bases fitting TRBD1. With V trimmed by 4 bases and J by 2 bases, 9 bases remained unmatched. Germline lookup yields CDR1 LGHNA and CDR2 YNFKEQ. The CDR3 consists of 16 residues. CDR3 bases: TGTGCCAGCAGCCTGACTCCGGGACAGGGCCCCTACGAGCAGTACTTC. Translated: CASSLTPGQGPYEQYF.

V usage is TRBV7-3 and J usage is TRBJ2-1; D possibly corresponds to TRBD2 (5 bases). Trimming shortened V by 1 base and J by 2 bases, and 6 bases separated the two germline ends. The CDR3 runs to 14 residues. CDR1 is SGHTA, CDR2 FQGTGA, per germline. Here the CDR3 DNA reads TGTGCCAGCAGCTTAAGAGGGCCCTACAATGAGCAGTTCTTC. Translated, it gives CASSLRGPYNEQFF.

This clone was seen more than once but under ten times. V and J are TRBV11-2 and TRBJ1-2, with a possible D match to TRBD1 (6 bases). Trimming took 5 bases from V and 7 from J, leaving 14 bases between them. CDR3 length: 13 residues. Germline CDR1 reads SGHAT; CDR2 reads FQNNGV. In DNA form, the CDR3 reads TGTGCCAGCAGCCCCAAAGGGGGAGCTGGCTACACCTTC. Its translation: CASSPKGGAGYTF.

The V gene is TRBV7-2, the J gene TRBJ1-2, with no clear D. Deletions cut 0 bases from V and 2 bases from J, with 7 bases between. Germline V gene data show CDR1 as SGHTA and CDR2 as FQGNSA. The CDR3 extends over 14 amino acids. The CDR3 spells CASSLAAGNYGYTF. CDR3 sequence (DNA): TGTGCCAGCAGCTTAGCGGCAGGAAACTATGGCTACACCTTC.

The chain joins TRBV19 to TRBJ1-3, with TRBD1 identical over 8 bases. Unmatched junction bases numbered 3, after V lost 4 bases and J lost 1 base. From germline, CDR1 is LNHDA and CDR2 SQIVND (reference sequence). This CDR3 region has 15 residues. DNA of the CDR3: TGTGCCAGTAGTAACAGGGGGTCATCTGGAAACACCATATATTTT. This sequence encodes CASSNRGSSGNTIYF.

The chain combines TRBV24-1 with TRBJ2-2, with 10 positions matching TRBD2. CDR1 and CDR2 from the germline V gene are KGHDR and SFDVKD. The trim removed 5 bases at V and 3 bases at J, leaving 5 bases unmatched. The CDR3 has 16 amino acids. CDR3 loop: CATSVSSGRHTGELFF. CDR3 nucleotide sequence: TGTGCCACCAGTGTCAGTAGCGGGAGGCACACCGGGGAGCTGTTTTTT.

The CDR3 sequence: CASQGSNQPQHF. CDR3 in DNA: TGTGCCAGCCAGGGTAGCAATCAGCCCCAGCATTTT. The chain links TRBV28 to TRBJ1-5, with D perhaps matching TRBD1 (5 bases). This CDR3 has 12 amino acids. CDR1 is MDHEN and CDR2 is SYDVKM in the germline V gene. V was shortened by 8 bases and J by 0 bases, with 5 bases between the two germline ends.

V usage is TRBV7-9 and J usage is TRBJ2-4, with 7 bases fitting TRBD1. The CDR3 loop spans 18 amino acids. Germline lookup yields CDR1 SEHNR and CDR2 FQNEAQ (reference sequence). After removal of 5 bases from V and 1 base from J, the junction contained 14 bases not matched to a gene. The DNA for the CDR3 is TGTGCCAGCAGCAAGGGGGCCACCCTGCCAAAGGCCAAAAACATTCAGTACTTC. Residues: CASSKGATLPKAKNIQYF.

This chain uses TRBV3-1 (or the pseudogene TRBV3-2) with TRBJ2-7; TRBD2 aligns across 11 bases. The trim removed 4 bases at V and 3 bases at J, leaving 5 bases unmatched. The CDR3 covers 15 residues. Germline CDR1 is LGHDT and CDR2 is YNNKEL (reference sequence). CDR3 in amino acids: CASSPVAGGVYEQYF. In nucleotides, the CDR3 is TGTGCCAGCAGCCCAGTAGCGGGAGGGGTCTACGAGCAGTACTTC.

There are a few counts of this clone. The chain recombines TRBV7-2 with TRBJ2-1; 7 nucleotides match TRBD2. The CDR3 totals 15 residues. Germline CDR1 reads SGHTA; CDR2 reads FQGNSA. Germline trimming cut 5 bases from V and 0 bases from J; bases unmatched to any gene: 4. CDR3 in amino acids: CASSVRGGSYNEQFF. The CDR3 nucleotides read TGTGCCAGCAGCGTCCGCGGGGGCTCCTACAATGAGCAGTTCTTC.

This chain joins TRBV5-1 and TRBJ1-1; 7 bases align to TRBD1. The germline V gene has CDR1 SGHRS and CDR2 YFSETQ. This CDR3 region has 14 residues. The V and J ends lost 4 bases and 0 bases, in that order; junction bases with no gene match: 3. The chain's CDR3 is CASSRDSMNTEAFF. CDR3 sequence (DNA): TGCGCCAGCAGCCGGGACAGCATGAACACTGAAGCTTTCTTT.

The chain is built from TRBV6-5 and TRBJ1-2; possibly TRBD1 for D (5 bases). Germline CDR1 MNHEY, CDR2 SVGAGI. CDR3 size: 13 residues. Trimming took off 2 bases at V and 2 bases at J, with 6 bases between the two ends. CDR3 region: CASSYRQNYGYTF. For the CDR3, the DNA is TGTGCCAGCAGTTACAGACAGAACTATGGCTACACCTTC.

The chain carries TRBV7-2 and TRBJ1-1; D is perhaps TRBD1 (5 bases). The CDR3 is 14 residues long. Trimming pared 5 bases from V and 1 base from J, leaving 11 bases between. In germline, CDR1 is SGHTA, CDR2 FQGNSA. CDR3 nucleotides: TGTGCCAGCAGCCAGGACACCTCGAACACTGAAGCTTTCTTT. It is translated as CASSQDTSNTEAFF.

This rearrangement joins TRBV7-9 to TRBJ1-1; D is unresolved. V was pared by 1 base and J by 1 base, with 13 bases between. Germline V lookup: CDR1 SEHNR, CDR2 FQNEAQ (reference sequence). This CDR3 has 16 amino acids. The CDR3, as DNA: TGTGCCAGCAGCTTAGTCGGGGTCATACCGAACACTGAAGCTTTCTTT. Translation gives CASSLVGVIPNTEAFF.

The J gene is TRBJ1-2, the V gene TRBV5-1; possibly TRBD1 for D (5 bases). Deletions cut 7 bases from V and 9 bases from J, with 28 bases between. Germline V gene data show CDR1 as SGHRS and CDR2 as YFSETQ. This CDR3 is 16 amino acids long. This CDR3 reads CASQGSSDGRNLCYTF. In nucleotides, the CDR3 is TGCGCCAGCCAGGGTTCCTCCGATGGGCGGAATCTATGCTACACCTTC.

The chain has TRBV28 and TRBJ1-1; D gene ambiguous. V was trimmed by 0 bases and J by 8 bases, leaving 7 bases between them. Germline lookup yields CDR1 MDHEN and CDR2 SYDVKM. The CDR3 has 12 residues. DNA for the CDR3: TGTGCCAGCAGTTTATGGGGCAGGGAAGCTTTCTTT. Its protein product is CASSLWGREAFF.

The gene calls are TRBV7-3 and TRBJ2-1; D possibly corresponds to TRBD2 (5 bases). V shed 4 bases and J shed 5 bases, with 9 bases lying between them. Germline V gene data show CDR1 as SGHTA and CDR2 as FQGTGA. This CDR3 has 13 residues. The CDR3 region has the DNA TGTGCCAGCAGCTACGACGGGGACAATGAGCAGTTCTTC. This codes for CASSYDGDNEQFF.